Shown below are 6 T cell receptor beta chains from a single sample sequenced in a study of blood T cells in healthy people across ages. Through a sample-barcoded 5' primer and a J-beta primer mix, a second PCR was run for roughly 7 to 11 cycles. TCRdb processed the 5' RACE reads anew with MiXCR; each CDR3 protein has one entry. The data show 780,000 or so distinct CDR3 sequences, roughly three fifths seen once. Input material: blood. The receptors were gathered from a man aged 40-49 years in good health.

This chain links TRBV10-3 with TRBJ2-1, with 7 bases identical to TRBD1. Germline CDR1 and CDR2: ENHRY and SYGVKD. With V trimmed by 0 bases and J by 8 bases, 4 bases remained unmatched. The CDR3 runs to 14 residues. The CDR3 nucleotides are TGTGCCATCAGTGAGTCGAGGGGGCGAGATGAGCAGTTCTTC. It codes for CAISESRGRDEQFF.

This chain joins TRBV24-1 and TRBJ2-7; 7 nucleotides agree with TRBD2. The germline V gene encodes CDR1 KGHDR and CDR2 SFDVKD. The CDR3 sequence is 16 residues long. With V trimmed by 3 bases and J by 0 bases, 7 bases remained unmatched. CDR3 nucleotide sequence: TGTGCCACCAGTGATCCTTGGGGGGGTCGCTCCTACGAGCAGTACTTC. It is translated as CATSDPWGGRSYEQYF.

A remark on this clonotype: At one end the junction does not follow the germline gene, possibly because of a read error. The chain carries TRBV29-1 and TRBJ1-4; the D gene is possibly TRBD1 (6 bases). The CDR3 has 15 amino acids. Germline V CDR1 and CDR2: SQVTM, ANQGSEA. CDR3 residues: CSVVAQGLSNEKLFF. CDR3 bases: TGCAGCGTTGTGGCCCAGGGGTTGTCTAACGAAAAACTGTTTTTT.

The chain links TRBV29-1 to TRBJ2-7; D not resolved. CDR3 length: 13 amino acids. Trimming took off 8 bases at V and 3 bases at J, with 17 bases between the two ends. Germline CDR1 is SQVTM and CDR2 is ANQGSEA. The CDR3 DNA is TGCAGCAGGCTTCAGCCATCCGGCTACGAGCAGTACTTC. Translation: CSRLQPSGYEQYF.

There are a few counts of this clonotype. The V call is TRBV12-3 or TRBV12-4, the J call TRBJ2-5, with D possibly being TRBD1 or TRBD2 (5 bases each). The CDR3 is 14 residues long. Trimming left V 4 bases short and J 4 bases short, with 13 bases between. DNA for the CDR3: TGTGCCAGCAGTTCGCTTGGGGGTAGAGAGACCCAGTACTTC. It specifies CASSSLGGRETQYF.

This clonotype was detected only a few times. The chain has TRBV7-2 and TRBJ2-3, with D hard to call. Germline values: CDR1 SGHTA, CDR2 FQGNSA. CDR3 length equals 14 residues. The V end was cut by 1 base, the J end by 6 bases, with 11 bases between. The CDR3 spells CASSLGRSSDTQYF. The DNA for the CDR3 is TGTGCCAGCAGCTTAGGACGGTCTTCGGATACGCAGTATTTT.